The sequence of this T cell receptor beta chain was determined in a study of T cell repertoires in cytomegalovirus infection. TCRdb analysed the reads with MiXCR anew, one entry per CDR3 protein. Seen here are around 260,000 distinct CDR3 sequences, roughly 23% observed once, and the top ten hold 14%. This CDR3 has 14 residues. The germline V gene has CDR1 SGHNT and CDR2 YENEEA. Trimming took off 1 base at V and 3 bases at J, with 7 bases between the two ends. This receptor was identified in a human donor in good health (CMV status not recorded). Some clones in this sample may be carry-over from other donors' samples. The sequenced material came from PBMCs. The rearrangement links TRBV11-3 to TRBJ2-1, with unresolved D. CDR3 DNA sequence: TGTGCCAGCAGCTTAGGTCCTCTCTACAATGAGCAGTTCTTC. It encodes CASSLGPLYNEQFF. Complete variable domain (other parts from reference TRBV11-3 and TRBJ2-1): EAGVVQSPRYKIIEKKQPVAFWCNPISGHNTLYWYLQNLGQGPELLIRYENEEAVDDSQLPKDRFSAERLKGVDSTLKIQPAELGDSAVYLCASSLGPLYNEQFFGPGTRLTVL.